This T cell receptor beta chain was captured by sequencing in a study of blood T cell repertoires in COVID-19. Looking at the study overall: PBMCs, B-cell-depleted T cells, or T cells provided the cDNA or gDNA that made up the material.

The CDR3 sequence is 16 residues long. Measured with immunoSEQ multiplex PCR; TCRdb has only the in-frame clones, and not every one. This table has some 50,000 clones, 85% to 90% appearing once. This sequence joins TRBV21-1 and TRBJ2-7; the table's D call, TRBD1, has no DNA check behind it. TRBV21-1 is deemed a pseudogene. This TCR derives from a human donor in a cohort sampled during active COVID-19. Source material: peripheral blood. CDR3 in amino acids: CANLEDRVKAPYEQYF. The CDR3 DNA reads TGTGCCAACCTGGAAGACAGGGTGAAGGCTCCCTACGAGCAGTACTTC.